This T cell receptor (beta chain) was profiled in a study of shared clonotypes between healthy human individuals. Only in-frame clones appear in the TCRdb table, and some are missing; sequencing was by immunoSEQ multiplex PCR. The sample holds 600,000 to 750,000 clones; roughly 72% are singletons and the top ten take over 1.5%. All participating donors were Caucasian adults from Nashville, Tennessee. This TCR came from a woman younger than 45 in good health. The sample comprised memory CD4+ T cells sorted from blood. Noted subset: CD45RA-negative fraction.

Here the CDR3 reads CASSPGQGVYGYTF. The CDR3 DNA reads as TGTGCCAGCTCACCAGGACAGGGGGTCTATGGCTACACCTTC. This chain connects TRBV18 to TRBJ1-2; 10 bases are a match to TRBD1. From germline, CDR1 is KGHSH and CDR2 LQKENI. The CDR3 runs 14 residues. V lost 2 bases, J lost 4 bases, and 1 base stayed unmatched.